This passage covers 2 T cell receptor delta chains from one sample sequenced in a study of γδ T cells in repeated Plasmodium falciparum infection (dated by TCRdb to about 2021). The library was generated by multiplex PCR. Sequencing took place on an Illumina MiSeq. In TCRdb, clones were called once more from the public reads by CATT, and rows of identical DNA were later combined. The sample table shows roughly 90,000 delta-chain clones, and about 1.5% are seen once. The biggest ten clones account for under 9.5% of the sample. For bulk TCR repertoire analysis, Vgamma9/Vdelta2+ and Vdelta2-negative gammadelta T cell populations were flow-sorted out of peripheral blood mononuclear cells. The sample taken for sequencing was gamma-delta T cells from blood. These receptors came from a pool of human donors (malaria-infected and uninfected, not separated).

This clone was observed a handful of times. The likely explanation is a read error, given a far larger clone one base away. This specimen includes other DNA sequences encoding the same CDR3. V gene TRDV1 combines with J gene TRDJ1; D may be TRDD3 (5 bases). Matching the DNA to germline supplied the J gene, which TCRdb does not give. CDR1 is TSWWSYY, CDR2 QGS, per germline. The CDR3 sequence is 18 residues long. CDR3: CALGELVRGHVYTDKLIF. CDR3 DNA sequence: TGTGCCCTTGGGGAACTAGTCAGGGGGCATGTCTACACCGATAAACTCATCTTT.

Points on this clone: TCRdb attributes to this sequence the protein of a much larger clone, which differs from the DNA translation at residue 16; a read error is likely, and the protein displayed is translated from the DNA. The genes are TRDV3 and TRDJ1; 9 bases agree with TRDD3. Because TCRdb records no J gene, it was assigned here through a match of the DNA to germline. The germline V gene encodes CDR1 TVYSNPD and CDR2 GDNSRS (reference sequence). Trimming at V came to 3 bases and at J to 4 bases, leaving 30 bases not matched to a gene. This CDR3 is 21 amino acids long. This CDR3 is CALPKSPFYHWGRTNHDKLIF. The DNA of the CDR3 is TGTGCCTTGCCCAAGTCCCCGTTCTACCACTGGGGGAGGACTAATCACGATAAACTCATCTTT. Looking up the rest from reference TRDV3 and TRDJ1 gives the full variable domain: CDKVTQSSPDQTVASGSEVVLLCTYDTVYSNPDLFWYRIRPDYSFQFVFYGDNSRSEGADFTQGRFSVKHILTQKAFHLVISPVRTEDSATYYCALPKSPFYHWGRTNHDKLIFGKGTRVTVEP.